The clone carrying this T cell receptor (beta chain) was counted only a few times. The source of the sample is a study of PD-L1 blockade in urothelial cancer. As for the study in general: As for prior chemotherapy regimens, patients had received 0 to 3.

Documented time point: peripheral blood 6 weeks after treatment start. With 4 bases clipped from V and 2 bases from J, the junction kept 17 bases outside the gene matches. The V gene's germline CDR1 is SGDLS and CDR2 YYNGEE. This CDR3 comprises 19 residues. Some clones are missing from TCRdb's copy, which holds only in-frame ones; the method was immunoSEQ multiplex PCR. This table holds about 30,000 clones, approximately 90% found once. This specimen consisted of PBMCs, obtained around atezolizumab (anti-PD-L1) treatment. The clonotype was recovered from a man older than 75 with urothelial cancer. This chain connects TRBV9 to TRBJ2-5, with TRBD2 matching over 10 bases. The CDR3 DNA is TGTGCCAGCAGCCCAGGGATAGCGGGAGGCGTGGGGATTCAAGAGACCCAGTACTTC. Its translation: CASSPGIAGGVGIQETQYF.